Listed below are T cell receptor beta chains from one sample, sequenced in a study of blood T cell repertoires in COVID-19. The protocol was immunoSEQ multiplex PCR, while the TCRdb copy is restricted to in-frame clones and leaves out a portion. The sample has roughly 240,000 clones; around 86% are singletons. Input material: peripheral blood. The receptors stem from a man in his late teens or twenties with active or convalescent COVID-19. Both conserved end residues are part of each CDR3. Fields, in order: clone size, V gene, CDR3 protein. Clone size is not always given. Where it is, it says once, few, many or a class for expanded clones.

size: few; V: TRBV6-5; CDR3: CASSSATVNTEAFF
size: -; V: TRBV11-2; CDR3: CASSRGTGGNSPLHF
size: -; V: TRBV24-1; CDR3: CATSRGNNQPQHF
size: -; V: TRBV7-9; CDR3: CASRNRADSQETQYF
size: once; V: TRBV10-3; CDR3: CAISERTEAFF
size: -; V: TRBV27; CDR3: CASSSTRGRSSYEQYF
size: -; V: TRBV4-2; CDR3: CASSQDVGGKHNSPLHF
size: few; V: TRBV19; CDR3: CASSTTGLENQPQHF
size: -; V: TRBV21-1; CDR3: CASSKARQGQKNTGELFF
size: -; V: TRBV3-1/TRBV3-2; CDR3: CASSQIPQRQETQYF
size: -; V: TRBV6-4; CDR3: CASSLTSGNGDTQYF
size: -; V: TRBV5-1; CDR3: CASSLRGGRNEKLFF
size: -; V: TRBV19; CDR3: CASSISRDREKLFF
size: -; V: TRBV7-9; CDR3: CASSLGSQGPYNEQFF
size: -; V: TRBV5-1; CDR3: CASSLDREGETQYF
size: -; V: TRBV6-6; CDR3: CASRALEETEAFF
size: -; V: TRBV9; CDR3: CASSSGQSGQPQHF
size: -; V: TRBV5-1; CDR3: CASSLGLAAVGSYEQYF
size: -; V: TRBV28; CDR3: CASSPGGLAGGAVQTQYF
size: -; V: TRBV30; CDR3: CAWRIISGKLFF
size: -; V: TRBV9; CDR3: CASSVPPDPGTEAFF
size: once; V: TRBV5-1; CDR3: CASSPGGAVNYGYTF
size: -; V: TRBV18; CDR3: CASSPRAGGQETQYF
size: -; V: TRBV7-2; CDR3: CASSSRTERREKLFF
size: -; V: TRBV6-5; CDR3: CASSYRGVYTF
size: -; V: TRBV30; CDR3: CAWTRQANYGYTF
size: once; V: TRBV2; CDR3: CASSLRSGGQPQHF
size: -; V: TRBV19; CDR3: CASSATGVYPKENNYGYTF
size: -; V: TRBV3-1/TRBV3-2; CDR3: CASSQAGVETQYF
size: -; V: TRBV29-1; CDR3: CSVVVGTGGSDQPQHF
size: -; V: TRBV6-5; CDR3: CASSYQTGGGGYTF
size: -; V: TRBV9; CDR3: CASSTTPRGHGYTF
size: -; V: TRBV5-4; CDR3: CASSHPTGGADEQFF
size: -; V: TRBV2; CDR3: CASTEREGVFEAFF
size: -; V: TRBV24-1; CDR3: CATSDVQDYYERQYF
size: -; V: TRBV28; CDR3: CASSSWPTQYF
size: -; V: TRBV9; CDR3: CASSVDQGLNTDTQYF
size: -; V: TRBV5-1; CDR3: CASSLAGGSGNTIYF
size: -; V: TRBV30; CDR3: CAWTAGGEDTQYF
size: -; V: TRBV7-3; CDR3: CASSFATGDGYTF
size: -; V: TRBV10-1; CDR3: CASSDGTGDGYTF
size: -; V: TRBV7-7; CDR3: CASSVATGEITEQFF
size: -; V: TRBV11-2; CDR3: CASSPGQVDTGELFF
size: few; V: TRBV7-2; CDR3: CASSLNARVEYGYTF
size: -; V: TRBV27; CDR3: CASSFRREREDEQFF
size: many; V: TRBV6-6; CDR3: CASTAPTNYGYTF
size: -; V: TRBV6-1; CDR3: CASSELPLANTQYF
size: -; V: TRBV12-5; CDR3: CASGPTGSDGYTF
size: once; V: TRBV5-5; CDR3: CASSLGAGGPTSYEQYF
size: -; V: TRBV2; CDR3: CASTGQGGEKLFF
size: -; V: TRBV19; CDR3: CASSGRGSGNTIYF
size: -; V: TRBV2; CDR3: CASGRDSKQPQHF
size: -; V: TRBV28; CDR3: CASSFSGQGTYEQYF
size: once; V: TRBV5-1; CDR3: CASSLALTSGRARNEQFF
size: -; V: TRBV6-5; CDR3: CATLLKRGAKTQYF
size: -; V: TRBV4-1; CDR3: CASSQVGQRGGTDTQYF
size: -; V: TRBV7-9; CDR3: CASSPMGHTEAFF
size: once; V: TRBV9; CDR3: CASSVSGGWNTGELFF
size: -; V: TRBV6-6; CDR3: CASSHRDYGYTF
size: once; V: TRBV27; CDR3: CASSLGAGTSYGYTF